Shown below are 4 T cell receptor beta chains from a single sample sequenced in a study of blood T cell repertoires in COVID-19. Some clones are missing from TCRdb's copy, which holds only in-frame ones; the method was immunoSEQ multiplex PCR. The data show tens of thousands of clones, approximately 91% seen once. The specimen was peripheral blood. These TCRs come from a man in his 70s with acute or convalescent COVID-19.

This clone was found once. Other nucleotide sequences in the sample specify the same CDR3. This sequence joins TRBV7-2 and TRBJ1-2; no clear D. V was clipped by 3 bases and J by 0 bases, with 20 bases between them. This CDR3 region has 18 residues. CDR1 and CDR2 from the germline V gene are SGHTA and FQGNSA. The DNA of the CDR3 is TGTGCCAGCAGCTTCGCGACAAGGCCGGGAAGAGCTAACTATGGCTACACCTTC. Translating it yields CASSFATRPGRANYGYTF.

This sequence joins TRBV11-2 and TRBJ2-7; 9 bases are a match to TRBD1. The CDR3 contains 17 residues. V was pared by 3 bases and J by 4 bases, with 13 bases of the junction left unmatched. CDR1 and CDR2 from the germline V gene are SGHAT and FQNNGV. The CDR3 DNA reads TGTGCCAGCAGCTTCCAGCCCCGGGACAGGGCTTCTTACGAGCAGTACTTC. It translates to CASSFQPRDRASYEQYF. Variable domain in full (rest from reference TRBV11-2 and TRBJ2-7): EAGVAQSPRYKIIEKRQSVAFWCNPISGHATLYWYQQILGQGPKLLIQFQNNGVVDDSQLPKDRFSAERLKGVDSTLKIQPAKLEDSAVYLCASSFQPRDRASYEQYFGPGTRLTVT.

The rearrangement uses TRBV27 and TRBJ2-5; possible D gene TRBD2, 6 bases. V was pared by 6 bases and J by 7 bases, with 9 bases between. Germline V gives CDR1 MNHEY, CDR2 SMNVEV (reference sequence). The CDR3 is 11 amino acids. The CDR3 reads CASRVGGTQYF. The CDR3 region has the DNA TGTGCCAGCAGAGTCGGGGGGACCCAGTACTTC.

The V and J genes are TRBV15 and TRBJ2-3; tentatively, D is TRBD1 (5 bases). Trimming took 3 bases from V and 3 from J, leaving 10 bases between them. The CDR3 sequence is 14 residues long. The germline CDR1 and CDR2 sequences are LNHNV and YYDKDF (reference sequence). CDR3 coding DNA: TGTGCCACCAGCAGGTCCGACAGTACAGATACGCAGTATTTT. Translating it yields CATSRSDSTDTQYF.